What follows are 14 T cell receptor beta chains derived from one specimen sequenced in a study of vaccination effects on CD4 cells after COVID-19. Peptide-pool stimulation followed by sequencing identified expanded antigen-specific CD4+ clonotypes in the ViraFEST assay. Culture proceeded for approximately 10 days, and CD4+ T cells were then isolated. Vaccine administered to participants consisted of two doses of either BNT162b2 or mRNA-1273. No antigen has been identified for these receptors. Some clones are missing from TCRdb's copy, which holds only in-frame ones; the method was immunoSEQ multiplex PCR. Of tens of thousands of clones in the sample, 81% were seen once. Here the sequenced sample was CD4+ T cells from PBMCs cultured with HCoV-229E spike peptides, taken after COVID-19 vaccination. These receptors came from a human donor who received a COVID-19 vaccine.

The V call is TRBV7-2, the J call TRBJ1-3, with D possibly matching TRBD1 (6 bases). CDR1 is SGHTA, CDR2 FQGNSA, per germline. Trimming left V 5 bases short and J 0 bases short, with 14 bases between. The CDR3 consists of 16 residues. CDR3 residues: CASSPQGTRSGNTIYF. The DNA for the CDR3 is TGTGCCAGCAGCCCCCAGGGGACCCGCTCTGGAAACACCATATATTTT.

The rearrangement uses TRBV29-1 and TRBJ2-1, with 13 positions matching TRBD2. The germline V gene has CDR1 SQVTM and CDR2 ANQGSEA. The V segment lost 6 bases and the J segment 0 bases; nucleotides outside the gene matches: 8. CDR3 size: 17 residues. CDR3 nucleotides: TGCAGCGTCGCCAAACTAGCGGGGGGGAGCTCCTACAATGAGCAGTTCTTC. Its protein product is CSVAKLAGGSSYNEQFF.

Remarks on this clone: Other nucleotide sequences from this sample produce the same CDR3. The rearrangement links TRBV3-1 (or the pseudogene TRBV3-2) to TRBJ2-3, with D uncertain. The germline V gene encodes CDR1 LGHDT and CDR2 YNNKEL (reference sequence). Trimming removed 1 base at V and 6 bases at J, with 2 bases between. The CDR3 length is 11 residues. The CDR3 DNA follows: TGTGCCAGCAGCCAAGGCGATACGCAGTATTTT. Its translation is CASSQGDTQYF.

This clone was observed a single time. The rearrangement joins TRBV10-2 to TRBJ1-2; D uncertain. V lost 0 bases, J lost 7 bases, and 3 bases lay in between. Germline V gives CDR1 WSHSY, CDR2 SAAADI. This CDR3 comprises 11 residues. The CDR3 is CASSESVGYTF. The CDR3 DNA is TGCGCCAGCAGTGAGTCCGTTGGCTACACCTTC.

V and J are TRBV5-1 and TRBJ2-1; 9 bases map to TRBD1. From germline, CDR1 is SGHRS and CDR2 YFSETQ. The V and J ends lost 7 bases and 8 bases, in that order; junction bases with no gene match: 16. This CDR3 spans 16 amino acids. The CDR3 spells CASVLPSGTGNDEQFF. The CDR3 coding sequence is TGCGCCAGCGTTCTCCCCTCCGGGACAGGGAACGATGAGCAGTTCTTC.

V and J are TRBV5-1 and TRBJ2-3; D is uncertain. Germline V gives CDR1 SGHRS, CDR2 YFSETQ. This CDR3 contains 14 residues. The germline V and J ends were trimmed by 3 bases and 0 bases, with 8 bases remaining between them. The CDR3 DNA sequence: TGCGCCAGCAGCTCGACCGTGAGCACAGATACGCAGTATTTT. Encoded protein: CASSSTVSTDTQYF.

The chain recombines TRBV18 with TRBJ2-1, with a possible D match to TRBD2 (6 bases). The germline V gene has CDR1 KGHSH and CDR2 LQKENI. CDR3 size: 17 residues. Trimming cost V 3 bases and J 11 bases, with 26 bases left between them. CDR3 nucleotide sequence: TGTGCCAGCTCACCCGCCTTGGAGGGGACCGCGGATGGTAAGCAGTTCTTC. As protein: CASSPALEGTADGKQFF.

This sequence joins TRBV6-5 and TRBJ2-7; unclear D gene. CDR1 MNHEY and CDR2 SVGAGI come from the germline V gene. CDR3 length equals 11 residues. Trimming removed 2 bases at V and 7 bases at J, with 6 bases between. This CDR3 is CASSYMGEQYV. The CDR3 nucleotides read TGTGCCAGCAGTTACATGGGGGAGCAGTACGTC.

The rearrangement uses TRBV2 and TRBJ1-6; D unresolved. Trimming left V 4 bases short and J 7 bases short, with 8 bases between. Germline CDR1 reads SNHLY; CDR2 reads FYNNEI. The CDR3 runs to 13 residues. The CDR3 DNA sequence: TGTGCCAGCAGTGTTTATGAGAATTCACCCCTCCACTTT. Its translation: CASSVYENSPLHF.

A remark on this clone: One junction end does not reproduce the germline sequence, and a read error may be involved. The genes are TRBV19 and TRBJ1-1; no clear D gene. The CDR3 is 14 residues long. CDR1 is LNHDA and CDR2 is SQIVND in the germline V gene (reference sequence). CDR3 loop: CASRIGGSGTEAFF. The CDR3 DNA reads TGTGCCAGTAGAATAGGTGGGTCGGGCACTGAAGCTTTCTTT.

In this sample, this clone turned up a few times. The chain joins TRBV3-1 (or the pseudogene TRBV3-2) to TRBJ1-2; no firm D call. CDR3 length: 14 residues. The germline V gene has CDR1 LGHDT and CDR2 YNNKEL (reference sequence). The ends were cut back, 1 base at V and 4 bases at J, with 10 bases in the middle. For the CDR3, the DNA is TGTGCCAGCAGCCAAGCACCAAAGCTCTATGGCTACACCTTC. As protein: CASSQAPKLYGYTF.

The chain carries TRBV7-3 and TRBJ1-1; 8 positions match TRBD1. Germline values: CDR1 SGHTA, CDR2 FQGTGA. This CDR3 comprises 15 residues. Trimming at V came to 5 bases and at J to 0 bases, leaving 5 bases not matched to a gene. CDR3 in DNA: TGTGCCAGCAGCCTCAGGGGGCCCATGAACACTGAAGCTTTCTTT. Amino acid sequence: CASSLRGPMNTEAFF.

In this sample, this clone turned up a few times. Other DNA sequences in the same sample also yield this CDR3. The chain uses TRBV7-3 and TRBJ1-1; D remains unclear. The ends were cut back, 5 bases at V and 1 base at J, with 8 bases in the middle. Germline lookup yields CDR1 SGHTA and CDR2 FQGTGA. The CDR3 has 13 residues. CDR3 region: CASSLTGNTEAFF. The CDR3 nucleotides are TGTGCCAGCAGCCTTACCGGGAACACTGAAGCTTTCTTT.

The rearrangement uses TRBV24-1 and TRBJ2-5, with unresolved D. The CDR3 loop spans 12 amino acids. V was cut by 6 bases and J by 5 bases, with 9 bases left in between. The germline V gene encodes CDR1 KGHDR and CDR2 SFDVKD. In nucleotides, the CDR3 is TGTGCCACCAGTACGGCAGTTGAGACCCAGTACTTC. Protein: CATSTAVETQYF.